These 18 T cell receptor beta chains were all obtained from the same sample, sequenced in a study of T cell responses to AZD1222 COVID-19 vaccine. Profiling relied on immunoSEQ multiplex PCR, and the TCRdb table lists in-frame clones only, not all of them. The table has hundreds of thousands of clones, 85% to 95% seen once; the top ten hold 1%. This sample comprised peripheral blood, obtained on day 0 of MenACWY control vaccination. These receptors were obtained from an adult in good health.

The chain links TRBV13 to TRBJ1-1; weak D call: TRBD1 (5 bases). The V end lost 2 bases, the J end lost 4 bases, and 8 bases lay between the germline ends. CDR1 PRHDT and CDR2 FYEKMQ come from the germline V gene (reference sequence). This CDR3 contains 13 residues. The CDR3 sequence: CASSLRGVTEAFF. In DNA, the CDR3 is TGTGCCAGCAGCTTACGAGGGGTCACTGAAGCTTTCTTT.

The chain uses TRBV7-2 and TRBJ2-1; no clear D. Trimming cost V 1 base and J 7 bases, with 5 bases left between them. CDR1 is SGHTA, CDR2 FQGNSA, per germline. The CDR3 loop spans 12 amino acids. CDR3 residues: CASSLGLNEQFF. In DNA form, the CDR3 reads TGTGCCAGCAGCTTAGGTTTGAATGAGCAGTTCTTC.

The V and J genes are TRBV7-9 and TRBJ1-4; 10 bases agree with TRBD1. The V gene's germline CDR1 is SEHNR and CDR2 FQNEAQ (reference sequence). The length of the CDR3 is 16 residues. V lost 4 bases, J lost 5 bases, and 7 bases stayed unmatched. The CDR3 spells CASSSTGGARNEKLFF. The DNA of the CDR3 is TGTGCCAGCAGCTCGACAGGGGGCGCGAGGAATGAAAAACTGTTTTTT.

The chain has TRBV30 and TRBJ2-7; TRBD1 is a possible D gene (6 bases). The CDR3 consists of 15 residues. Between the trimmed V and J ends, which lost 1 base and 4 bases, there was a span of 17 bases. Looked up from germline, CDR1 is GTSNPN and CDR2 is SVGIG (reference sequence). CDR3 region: CAWSADRTYGYEQYF. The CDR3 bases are TGTGCCTGGAGTGCTGACAGGACCTACGGATACGAGCAGTACTTC.

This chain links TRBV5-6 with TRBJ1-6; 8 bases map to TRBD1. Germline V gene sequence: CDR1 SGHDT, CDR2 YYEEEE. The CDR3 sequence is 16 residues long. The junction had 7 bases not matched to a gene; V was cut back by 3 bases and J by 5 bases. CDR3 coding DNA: TGTGCCAGCAGCTCCACTGGACAGGGTAATAATTCACCCCTCCACTTT. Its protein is CASSSTGQGNNSPLHF.

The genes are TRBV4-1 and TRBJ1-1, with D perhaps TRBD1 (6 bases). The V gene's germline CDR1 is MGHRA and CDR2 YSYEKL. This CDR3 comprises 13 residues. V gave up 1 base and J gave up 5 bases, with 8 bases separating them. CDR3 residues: CASSQVRGTEAFF. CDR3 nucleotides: TGCGCCAGCAGCCAAGTCAGGGGAACTGAAGCTTTCTTT.

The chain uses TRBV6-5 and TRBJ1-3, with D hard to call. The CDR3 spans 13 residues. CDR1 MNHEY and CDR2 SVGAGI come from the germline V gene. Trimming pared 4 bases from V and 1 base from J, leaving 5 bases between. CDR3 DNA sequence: TGTGCCAGCAGTTCCAGATCTGGAAACACCATATATTTT. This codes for CASSSRSGNTIYF.

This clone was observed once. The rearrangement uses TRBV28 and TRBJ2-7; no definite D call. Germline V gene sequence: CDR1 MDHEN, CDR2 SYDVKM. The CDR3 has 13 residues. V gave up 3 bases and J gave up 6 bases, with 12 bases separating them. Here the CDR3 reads CASSFLARPEQYF. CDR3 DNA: TGTGCCAGCAGTTTTCTGGCCAGGCCCGAGCAGTACTTC.

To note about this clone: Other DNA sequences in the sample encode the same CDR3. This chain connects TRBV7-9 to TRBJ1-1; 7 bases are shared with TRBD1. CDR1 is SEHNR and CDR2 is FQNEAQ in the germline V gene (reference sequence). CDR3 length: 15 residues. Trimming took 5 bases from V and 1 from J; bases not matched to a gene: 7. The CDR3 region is CASSPRTGRNTEAFF. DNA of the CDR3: TGTGCCAGCAGCCCGAGGACAGGAAGGAACACTGAAGCTTTCTTT.

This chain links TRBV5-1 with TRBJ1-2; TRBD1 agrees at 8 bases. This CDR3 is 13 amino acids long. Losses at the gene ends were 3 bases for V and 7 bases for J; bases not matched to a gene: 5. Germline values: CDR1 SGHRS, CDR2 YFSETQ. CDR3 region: CASSSTGVGGYTF. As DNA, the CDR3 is TGCGCCAGCAGCTCGACAGGGGTGGGTGGCTACACCTTC.

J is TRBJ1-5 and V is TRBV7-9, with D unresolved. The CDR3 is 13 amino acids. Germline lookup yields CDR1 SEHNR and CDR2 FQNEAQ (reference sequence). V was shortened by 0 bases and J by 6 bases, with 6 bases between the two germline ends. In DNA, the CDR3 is TGTGCCAGCAGCTTAGCGGGGTCTCAGCCCCAGCATTTT. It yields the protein CASSLAGSQPQHF.

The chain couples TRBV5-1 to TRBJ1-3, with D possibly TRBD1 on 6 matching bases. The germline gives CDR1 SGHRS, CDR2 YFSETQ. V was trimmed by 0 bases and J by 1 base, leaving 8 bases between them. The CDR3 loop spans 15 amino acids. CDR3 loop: CASSLDGQSGNTIYF. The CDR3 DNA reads TGCGCCAGCAGCTTGGACGGACAGTCTGGAAACACCATATATTTT.

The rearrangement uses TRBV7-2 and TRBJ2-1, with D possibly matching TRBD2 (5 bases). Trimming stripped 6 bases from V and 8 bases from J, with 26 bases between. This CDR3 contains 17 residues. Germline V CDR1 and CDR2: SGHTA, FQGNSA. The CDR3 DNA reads TGTGCCAGCAGACCCCCGGGGAGAGTACCGGGTATCGATGAGCAGTTCTTC. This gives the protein CASRPPGRVPGIDEQFF. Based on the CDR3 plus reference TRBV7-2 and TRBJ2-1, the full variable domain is GAGVSQSPSNKVTEKGKDVELRCDPISGHTALYWYRQSLGQGLEFLIYFQGNSAPDKSGLPSDRFSAERTGGSVSTLTIQRTQQEDSAVYLCASRPPGRVPGIDEQFFGPGTRLTVL.

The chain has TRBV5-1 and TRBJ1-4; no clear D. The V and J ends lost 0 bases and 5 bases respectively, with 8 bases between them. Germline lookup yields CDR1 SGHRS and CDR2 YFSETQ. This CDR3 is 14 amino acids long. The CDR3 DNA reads TGCGCCAGCAGCTTGGCCCATGGAAATGAAAAACTGTTTTTT. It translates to CASSLAHGNEKLFF.

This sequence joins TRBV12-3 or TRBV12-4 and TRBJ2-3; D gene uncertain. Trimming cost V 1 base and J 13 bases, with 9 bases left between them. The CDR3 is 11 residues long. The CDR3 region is CASSLGLEKYF. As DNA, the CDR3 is TGTGCCAGCAGTTTAGGGCTAGAAAAGTATTTT.

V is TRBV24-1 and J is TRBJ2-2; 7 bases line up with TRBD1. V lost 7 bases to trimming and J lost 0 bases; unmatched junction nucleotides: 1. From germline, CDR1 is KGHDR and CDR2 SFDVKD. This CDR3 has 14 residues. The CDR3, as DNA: TGTGCCACCAGGGGGACAGCGAACACCGGGGAGCTGTTTTTT. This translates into CATRGTANTGELFF.

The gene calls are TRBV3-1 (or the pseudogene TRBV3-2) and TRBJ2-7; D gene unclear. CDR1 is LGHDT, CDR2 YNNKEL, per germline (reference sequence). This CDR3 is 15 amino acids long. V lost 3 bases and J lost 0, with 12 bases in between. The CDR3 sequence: CASSHYSDPSYEQYF. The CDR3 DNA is TGTGCCAGCAGCCACTACAGCGATCCCTCCTACGAGCAGTACTTC.

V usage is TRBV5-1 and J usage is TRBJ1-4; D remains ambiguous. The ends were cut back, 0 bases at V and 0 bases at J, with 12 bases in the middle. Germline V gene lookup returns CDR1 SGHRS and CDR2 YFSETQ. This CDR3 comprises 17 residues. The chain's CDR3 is CASSLAGPPSTNEKLFF. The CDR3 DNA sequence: TGCGCCAGCAGCTTGGCTGGGCCCCCCTCAACTAATGAAAAACTGTTTTTT. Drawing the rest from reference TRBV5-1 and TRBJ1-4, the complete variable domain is KAGVTQTPRYLIKTRGQQVTLSCSPISGHRSVSWYQQTPGQGLQFLFEYFSETQRNKGNFPGRFSGRQFSNSRSEMNVSTLELGDSALYLCASSLAGPPSTNEKLFFGSGTQLSVL.